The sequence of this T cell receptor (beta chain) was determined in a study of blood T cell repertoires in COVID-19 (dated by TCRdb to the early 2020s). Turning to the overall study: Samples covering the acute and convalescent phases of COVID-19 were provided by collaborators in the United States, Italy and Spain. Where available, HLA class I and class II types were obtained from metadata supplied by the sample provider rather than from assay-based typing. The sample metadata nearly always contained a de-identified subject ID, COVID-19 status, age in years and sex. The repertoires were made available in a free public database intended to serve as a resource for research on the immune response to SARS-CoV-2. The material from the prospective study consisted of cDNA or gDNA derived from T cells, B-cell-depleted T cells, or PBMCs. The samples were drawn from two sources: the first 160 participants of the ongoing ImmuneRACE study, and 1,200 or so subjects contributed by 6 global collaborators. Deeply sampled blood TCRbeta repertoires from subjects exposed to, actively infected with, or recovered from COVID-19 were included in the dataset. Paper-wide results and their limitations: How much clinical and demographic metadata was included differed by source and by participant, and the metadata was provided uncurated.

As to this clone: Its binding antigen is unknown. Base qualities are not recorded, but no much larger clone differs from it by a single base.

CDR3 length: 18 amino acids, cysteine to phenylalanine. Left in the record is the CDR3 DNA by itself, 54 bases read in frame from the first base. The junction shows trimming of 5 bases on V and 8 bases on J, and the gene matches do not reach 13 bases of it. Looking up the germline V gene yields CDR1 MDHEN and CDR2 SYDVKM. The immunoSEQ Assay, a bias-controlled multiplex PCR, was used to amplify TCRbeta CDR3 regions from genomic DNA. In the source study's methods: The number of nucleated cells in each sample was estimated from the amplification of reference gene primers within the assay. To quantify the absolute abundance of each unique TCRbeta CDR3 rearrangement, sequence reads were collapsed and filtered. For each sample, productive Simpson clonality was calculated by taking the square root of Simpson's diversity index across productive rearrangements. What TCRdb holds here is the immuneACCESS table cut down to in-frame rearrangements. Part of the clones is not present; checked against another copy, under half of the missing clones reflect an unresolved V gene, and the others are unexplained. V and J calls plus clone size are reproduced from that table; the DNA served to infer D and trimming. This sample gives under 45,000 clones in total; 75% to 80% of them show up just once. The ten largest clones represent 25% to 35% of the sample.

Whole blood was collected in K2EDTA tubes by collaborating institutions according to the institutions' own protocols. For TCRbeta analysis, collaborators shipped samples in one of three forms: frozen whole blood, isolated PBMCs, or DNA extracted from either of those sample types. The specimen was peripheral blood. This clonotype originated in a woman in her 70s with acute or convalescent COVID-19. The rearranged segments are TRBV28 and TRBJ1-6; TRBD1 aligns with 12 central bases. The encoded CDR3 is CASSGPGQGADWDSPLHF. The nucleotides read TGTGCCAGCAGTGGACCGGGACAGGGGGCCGATTGGGATTCACCCCTCCACTTT.